These 8 T cell receptor beta chains share one sample of origin, sequenced in a study of control samples from healthy donors and cancer patients. Profiling relied on immunoSEQ multiplex PCR, and the TCRdb table lists in-frame clones only, not all of them. The table lists 130,000 or so clones, 90% of them singletons. Source material: blood. The receptors shown here come from a man between 35 and 55 years old in good health.

The chain joins TRBV6-5 to TRBJ1-1; 8 bases match TRBD1. The germline V gene encodes CDR1 MNHEY and CDR2 SVGAGI. The CDR3 contains 14 residues. Unmatched junction bases numbered 7, after V lost 2 bases and J lost 8 bases. As DNA, the CDR3 is TGTGCCAGCAGTTACCGCGCGGACAGGGCGGAAGCTTTCTTT. Translated, it gives CASSYRADRAEAFF.

This rearrangement joins TRBV24-1 to TRBJ2-7; D may be TRBD1 (6 bases). CDR1 and CDR2 from the germline V gene are KGHDR and SFDVKD. This CDR3 has 15 residues. The germline V and J ends were trimmed by 3 bases and 5 bases, with 16 bases remaining between them. Written as DNA, the CDR3 is TGTGCCACCAGTGATCAACAGGGCACTTTCCACGAGCAGTACTTC. Protein product: CATSDQQGTFHEQYF.

In its sample, this clone was seen a few times. The chain is built from TRBV19 and TRBJ1-1, with a possible D match to TRBD1 (5 bases). CDR3 length: 13 amino acids. Germline CDR1 LNHDA, CDR2 SQIVND (reference sequence). Trimming shortened V by 3 bases and J by 6 bases, and 11 bases separated the two germline ends. CDR3 sequence reads: CASSIGHGAEAFF. The CDR3 bases are TGTGCCAGTAGTATCGGACACGGGGCTGAAGCTTTCTTT.

This sequence joins TRBV30 and TRBJ1-5; tentatively, D is TRBD1 (6 bases). This CDR3 has 14 amino acids. The germline V gene encodes CDR1 GTSNPN and CDR2 SVGIG (reference sequence). Trimming removed 1 base at V and 6 bases at J, with 13 bases between. The CDR3 DNA reads as TGTGCCTGGAGTGAGGGCAGGGGTTTTCAGCCCCAGCATTTT. Translated, it gives CAWSEGRGFQPQHF.

The chain couples TRBV27 to TRBJ2-7; a possible D gene is TRBD1 (6 bases). This CDR3 contains 14 residues. V was shortened by 6 bases and J by 6 bases, with 18 bases between the two germline ends. Germline V gene sequence: CDR1 MNHEY, CDR2 SMNVEV (reference sequence). The CDR3, as DNA: TGTGCCAGCAGCCCAAAGGGGGACCTCCTCGAGCAGTACTTC. The encoded protein is CASSPKGDLLEQYF.

This chain links TRBV4-1 with TRBJ2-3; 13 positions agree with TRBD2. The germline gives CDR1 MGHRA, CDR2 YSYEKL. This CDR3 has 16 amino acids. The V gene end was trimmed by 3 bases and the J gene end by 4 bases; junction bases not matched to a gene: 4. CDR3 loop: CASSHATSGGADTQYF. The CDR3 coding sequence is TGCGCCAGCAGCCATGCTACTAGCGGGGGGGCAGATACGCAGTATTTT.

The rearrangement uses TRBV5-1 and TRBJ1-3; TRBD1 might be the D (6 bases). There are 12 residues in the CDR3. From germline, CDR1 is SGHRS and CDR2 YFSETQ. The germline V and J ends were trimmed by 4 bases and 6 bases, with 8 bases remaining between them. The CDR3 nucleotides read TGCGCCAGCAGCCCGGGGGCAAACACCATATATTTT. It yields the protein CASSPGANTIYF.

The V gene is TRBV30, the J gene TRBJ1-1, with 7 bases matching TRBD1. The trim removed 4 bases at V and 8 bases at J, leaving 7 bases unmatched. The length of the CDR3 is 12 residues. The germline CDR1 and CDR2 sequences are GTSNPN and SVGIG (reference sequence). CDR3 nucleotide sequence: TGTGCCTGGACGGGGGACAGTATCGAAGCTTTCTTT. It encodes CAWTGDSIEAFF. Full variable domain (remainder filled in from reference TRBV30 and TRBJ1-1): SQTIHQWPATLVQPVGSPLSLECTVEGTSNPNLYWYRQAAGRGLQLLFYSVGIGQISSEVPQNLSASRPQDRQFILSSKKLLLSDSGFYLCAWTGDSIEAFFGQGTRLTVV.